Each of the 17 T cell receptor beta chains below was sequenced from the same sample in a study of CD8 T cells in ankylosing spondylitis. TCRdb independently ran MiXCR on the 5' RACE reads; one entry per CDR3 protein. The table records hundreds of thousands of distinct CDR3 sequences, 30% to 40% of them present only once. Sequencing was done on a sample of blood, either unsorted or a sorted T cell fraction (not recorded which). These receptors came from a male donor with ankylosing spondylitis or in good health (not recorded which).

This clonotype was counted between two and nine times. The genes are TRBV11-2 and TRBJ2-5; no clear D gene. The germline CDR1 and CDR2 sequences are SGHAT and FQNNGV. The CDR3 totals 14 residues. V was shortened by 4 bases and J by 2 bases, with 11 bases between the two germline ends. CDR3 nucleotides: TGTGCCAGCAGCTCTAATAACCTACAAGAGACCCAGTACTTC. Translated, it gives CASSSNNLQETQYF.

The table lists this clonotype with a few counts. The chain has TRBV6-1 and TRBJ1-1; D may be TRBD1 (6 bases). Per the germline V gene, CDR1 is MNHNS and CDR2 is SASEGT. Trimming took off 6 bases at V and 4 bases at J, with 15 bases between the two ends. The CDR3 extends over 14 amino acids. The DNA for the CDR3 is TGTGCCAGCAGCCGCGGACAGAGTACCACTGAAGCTTTCTTT. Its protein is CASSRGQSTTEAFF.

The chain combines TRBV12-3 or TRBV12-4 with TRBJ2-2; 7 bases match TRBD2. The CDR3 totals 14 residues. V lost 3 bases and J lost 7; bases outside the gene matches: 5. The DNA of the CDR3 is TGTGCCAGCAGTTTGATAGGGAGGGGCGGGGAGCTGTTTTTT. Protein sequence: CASSLIGRGGELFF.

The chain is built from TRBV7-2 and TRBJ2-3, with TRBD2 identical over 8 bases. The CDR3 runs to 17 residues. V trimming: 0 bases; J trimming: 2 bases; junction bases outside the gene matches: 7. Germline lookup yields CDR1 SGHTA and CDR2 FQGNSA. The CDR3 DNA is TGTGCCAGCAGCTTAGCGCTAACCGGGGGGGCCACAGATACGCAGTATTTT. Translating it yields CASSLALTGGATDTQYF.

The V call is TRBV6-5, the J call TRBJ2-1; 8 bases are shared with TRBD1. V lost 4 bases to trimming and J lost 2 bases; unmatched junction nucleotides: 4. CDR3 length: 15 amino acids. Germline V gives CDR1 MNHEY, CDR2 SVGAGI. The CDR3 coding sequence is TGTGCCAGCAGTTCGAGACAGGGGCCCTACAATGAGCAGTTCTTC. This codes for CASSSRQGPYNEQFF.

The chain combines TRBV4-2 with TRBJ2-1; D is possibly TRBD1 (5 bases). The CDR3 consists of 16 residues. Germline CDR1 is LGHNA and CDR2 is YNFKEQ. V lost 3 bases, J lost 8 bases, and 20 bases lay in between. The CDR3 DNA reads TGTGCCAGCAGCCAGGAACTCCTTCAGGGTTGGGATGAGCAGTTCTTC. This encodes CASSQELLQGWDEQFF.

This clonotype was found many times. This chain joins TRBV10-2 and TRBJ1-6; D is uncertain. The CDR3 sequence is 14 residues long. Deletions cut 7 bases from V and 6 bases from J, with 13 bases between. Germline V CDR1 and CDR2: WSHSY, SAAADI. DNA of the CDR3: TGCGCCAGCAAGAATACAGCGGGTAATTCACCCCTCCACTTT. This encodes CASKNTAGNSPLHF.

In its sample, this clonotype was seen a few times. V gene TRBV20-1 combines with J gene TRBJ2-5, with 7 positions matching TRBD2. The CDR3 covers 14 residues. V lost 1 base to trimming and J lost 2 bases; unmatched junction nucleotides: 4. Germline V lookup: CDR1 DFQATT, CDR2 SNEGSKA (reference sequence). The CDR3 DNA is TGCAGTGCTAGAGCGGGAGGAACTCAAGAGACCCAGTACTTC. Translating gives CSARAGGTQETQYF.

CDR3 DNA sequence: TGCAGTGCGTCACAGGGTCGGGGGAGCAATCAGCCCCAGCATTTT. The encoded protein is CSASQGRGSNQPQHF. V gene TRBV20-1 combines with J gene TRBJ1-5; maybe TRBD1 (6 bases). The CDR3 is 15 amino acids. CDR1 is DFQATT and CDR2 is SNEGSKA in the germline V gene (reference sequence). V was shortened by 6 bases and J by 1 base, with 16 bases between the two germline ends.

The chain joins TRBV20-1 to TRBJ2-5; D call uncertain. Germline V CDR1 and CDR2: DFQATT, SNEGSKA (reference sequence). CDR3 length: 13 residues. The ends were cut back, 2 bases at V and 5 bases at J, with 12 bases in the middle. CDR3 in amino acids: CSARTLAVETQYF. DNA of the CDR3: TGCAGTGCTAGAACCCTGGCAGTTGAGACCCAGTACTTC.

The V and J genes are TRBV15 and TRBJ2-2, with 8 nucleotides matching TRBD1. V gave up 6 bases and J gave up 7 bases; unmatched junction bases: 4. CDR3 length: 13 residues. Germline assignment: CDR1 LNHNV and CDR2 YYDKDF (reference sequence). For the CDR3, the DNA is TGTGCCACCAGGCAGGGGGCGAACGGGGAGCTGTTTTTT. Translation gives CATRQGANGELFF.

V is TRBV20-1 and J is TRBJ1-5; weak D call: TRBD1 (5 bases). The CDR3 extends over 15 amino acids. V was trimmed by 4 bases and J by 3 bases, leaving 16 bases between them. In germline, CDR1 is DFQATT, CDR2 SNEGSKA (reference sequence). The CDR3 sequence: CSAIEAGPDNQPQHF. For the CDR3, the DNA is TGCAGTGCTATCGAGGCAGGGCCTGACAATCAGCCCCAGCATTTT.

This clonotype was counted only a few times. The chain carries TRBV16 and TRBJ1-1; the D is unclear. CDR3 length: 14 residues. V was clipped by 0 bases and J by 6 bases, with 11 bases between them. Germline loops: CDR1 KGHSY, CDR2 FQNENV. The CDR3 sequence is CASSQSTVGSEAFF. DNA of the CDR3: TGTGCCAGCAGCCAATCGACGGTGGGGTCTGAAGCTTTCTTT.

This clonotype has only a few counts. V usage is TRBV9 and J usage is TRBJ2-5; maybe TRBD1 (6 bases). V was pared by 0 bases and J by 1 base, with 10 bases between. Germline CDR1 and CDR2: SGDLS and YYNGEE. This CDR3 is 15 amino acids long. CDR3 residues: CASSVGGDTQETQYF. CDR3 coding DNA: TGTGCCAGCAGCGTAGGAGGGGACACCCAAGAGACCCAGTACTTC. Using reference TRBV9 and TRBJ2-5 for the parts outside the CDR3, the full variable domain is DSGVTQTPKHLITATGQRVTLRCSPRSGDLSVYWYQQSLDQGLQFLIQYYNGEERAKGNILERFSAQQFPDLHSELNLSSLELGDSALYFCASSVGGDTQETQYFGPGTRLLVL.

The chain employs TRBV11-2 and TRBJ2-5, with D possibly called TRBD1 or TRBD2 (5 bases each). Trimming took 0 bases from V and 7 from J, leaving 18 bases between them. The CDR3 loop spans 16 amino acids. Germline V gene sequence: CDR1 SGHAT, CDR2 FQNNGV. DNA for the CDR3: TGTGCCAGCAGCTTAGATGGCCGGGGCGCGCTTGGGACCCAGTACTTC. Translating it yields CASSLDGRGALGTQYF. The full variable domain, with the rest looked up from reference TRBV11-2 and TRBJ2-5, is EAGVAQSPRYKIIEKRQSVAFWCNPISGHATLYWYQQILGQGPKLLIQFQNNGVVDDSQLPKDRFSAERLKGVDSTLKIQPAKLEDSAVYLCASSLDGRGALGTQYFGPGTRLLVL.

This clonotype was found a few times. The CDR3 spells CASSYSSRGNQPQHF. CDR3 bases: TGTGCCAGCAGCTATTCCAGCAGGGGCAATCAGCCCCAGCATTTT. The chain is built from TRBV7-2 and TRBJ1-5, with TRBD1 as a possible D gene (5 bases). Trimming took off 4 bases at V and 2 bases at J, with 12 bases between the two ends. There are 15 residues in the CDR3. The germline CDR1 and CDR2 sequences are SGHTA and FQGNSA.

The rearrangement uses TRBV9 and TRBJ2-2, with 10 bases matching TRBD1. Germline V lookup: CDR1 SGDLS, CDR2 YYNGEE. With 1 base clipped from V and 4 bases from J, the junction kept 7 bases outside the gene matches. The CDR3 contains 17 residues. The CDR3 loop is CASSVSSGQGFTGELFF. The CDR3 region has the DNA TGTGCCAGCAGCGTAAGCTCGGGACAGGGGTTCACCGGGGAGCTGTTTTTT.